This T cell receptor (beta chain) came from a study of CD8 T cells in ankylosing spondylitis. Germline V gene data show CDR1 as MNHNS and CDR2 as SASEGT. The CDR3 extends over 17 amino acids. V lost 5 bases, J lost 6 bases, and 14 bases stayed unmatched. This clonotype turned up a few times. What it binds is unknown. Study-wide findings and caveats: What seemed typical of ankylosing spondylitis blood was a TCR beta motif built from 8 or 9 highly homologous variants.

TCRdb redid the calling of the 5' RACE reads with MiXCR, one entry per CDR3 protein. The sample has about 220,000 distinct CDR3 sequences, under 30% seen once. The receptor comes from a male donor with ankylosing spondylitis or in good health (not recorded which). V gene TRBV6-1 combines with J gene TRBJ2-1, with 9 bases fitting TRBD1. Sequencing used blood, either unsorted or a sorted T cell fraction (not recorded which). The CDR3 here is CASSQKLRTGARNEQFF. DNA of the CDR3: TGTGCCAGCAGTCAGAAACTCCGGACAGGGGCCCGCAATGAGCAGTTCTTC.